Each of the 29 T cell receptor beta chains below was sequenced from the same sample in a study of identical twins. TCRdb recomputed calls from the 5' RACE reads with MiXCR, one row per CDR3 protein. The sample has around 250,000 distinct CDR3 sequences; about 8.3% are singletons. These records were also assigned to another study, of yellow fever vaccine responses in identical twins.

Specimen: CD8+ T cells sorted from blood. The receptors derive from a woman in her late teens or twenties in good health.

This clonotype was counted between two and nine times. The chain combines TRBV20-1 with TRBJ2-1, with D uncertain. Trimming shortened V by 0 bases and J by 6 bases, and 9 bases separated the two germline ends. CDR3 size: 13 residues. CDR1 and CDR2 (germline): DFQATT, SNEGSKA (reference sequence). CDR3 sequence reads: CSARDEVVNEQFF. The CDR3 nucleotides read TGCAGTGCTAGAGACGAGGTTGTCAATGAGCAGTTCTTC.

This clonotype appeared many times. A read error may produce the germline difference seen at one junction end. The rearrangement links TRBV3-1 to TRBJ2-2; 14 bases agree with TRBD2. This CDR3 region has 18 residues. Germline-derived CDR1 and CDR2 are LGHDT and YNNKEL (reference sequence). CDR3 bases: TGTGCCAGCAGCCAAGCCCCCGGGACTAGCGGGGGACCCGGTGAGCTGTTTTTT. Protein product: CASSQAPGTSGGPGELFF.

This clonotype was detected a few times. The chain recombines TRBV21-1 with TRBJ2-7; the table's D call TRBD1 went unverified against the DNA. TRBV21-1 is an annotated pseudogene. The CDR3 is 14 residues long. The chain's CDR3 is CASSNGGGPDEQYF. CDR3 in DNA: TGTGCCAGCAGCAACGGAGGGGGACCTGACGAGCAGTACTTC.

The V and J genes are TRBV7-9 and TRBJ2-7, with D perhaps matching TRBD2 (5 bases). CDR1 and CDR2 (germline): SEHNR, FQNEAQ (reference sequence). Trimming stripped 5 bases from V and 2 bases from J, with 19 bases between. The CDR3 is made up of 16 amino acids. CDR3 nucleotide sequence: TGTGCCAGCAGCCCCCGTTTAGAGCGGATAACCTACGAGCAGTACTTC. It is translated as CASSPRLERITYEQYF.

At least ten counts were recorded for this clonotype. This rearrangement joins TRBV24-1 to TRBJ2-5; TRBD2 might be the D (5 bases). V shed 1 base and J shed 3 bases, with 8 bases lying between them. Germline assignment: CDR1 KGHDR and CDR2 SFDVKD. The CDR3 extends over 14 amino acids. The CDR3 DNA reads TGTGCCACCAGTGATTTTTGGACTGAAGAGACCCAGTACTTC. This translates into CATSDFWTEETQYF.

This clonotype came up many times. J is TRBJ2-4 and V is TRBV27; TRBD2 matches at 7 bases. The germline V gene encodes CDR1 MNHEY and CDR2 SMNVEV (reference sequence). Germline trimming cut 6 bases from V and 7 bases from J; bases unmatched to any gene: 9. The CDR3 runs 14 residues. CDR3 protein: CASSPGEGWNIQYF. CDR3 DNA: TGTGCCAGCAGCCCCGGGGAGGGGTGGAACATTCAGTACTTC.

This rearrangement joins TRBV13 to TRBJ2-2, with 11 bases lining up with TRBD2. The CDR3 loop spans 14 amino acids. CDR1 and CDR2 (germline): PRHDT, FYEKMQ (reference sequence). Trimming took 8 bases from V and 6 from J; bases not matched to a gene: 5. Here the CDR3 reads CASETSGGPGELFF. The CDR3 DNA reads TGTGCCAGCGAAACTAGCGGGGGCCCCGGGGAGCTGTTTTTT.

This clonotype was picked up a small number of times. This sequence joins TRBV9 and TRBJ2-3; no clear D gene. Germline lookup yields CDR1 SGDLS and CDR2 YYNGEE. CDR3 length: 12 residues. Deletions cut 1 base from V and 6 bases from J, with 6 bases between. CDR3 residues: CASSVSSDTQYF. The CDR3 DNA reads TGTGCCAGCAGCGTATCATCCGATACGCAGTATTTT.

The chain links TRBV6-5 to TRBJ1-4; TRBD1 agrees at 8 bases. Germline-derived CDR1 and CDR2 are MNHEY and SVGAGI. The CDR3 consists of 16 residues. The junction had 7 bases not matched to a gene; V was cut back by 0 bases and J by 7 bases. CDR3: CASSYSAGGVSEKLFF. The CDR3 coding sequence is TGTGCCAGCAGTTACTCCGCAGGGGGCGTCAGTGAAAAACTGTTTTTT.

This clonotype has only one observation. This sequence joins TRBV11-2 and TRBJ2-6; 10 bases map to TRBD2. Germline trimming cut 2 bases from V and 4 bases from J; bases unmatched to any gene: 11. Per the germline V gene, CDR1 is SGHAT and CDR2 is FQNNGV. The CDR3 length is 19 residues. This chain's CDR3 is CASSLLRAGGSEGANVLTF. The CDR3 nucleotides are TGTGCCAGCAGCTTACTTCGAGCGGGGGGGTCGGAAGGGGCCAACGTCCTGACTTTC. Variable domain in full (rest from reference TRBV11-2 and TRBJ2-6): EAGVAQSPRYKIIEKRQSVAFWCNPISGHATLYWYQQILGQGPKLLIQFQNNGVVDDSQLPKDRFSAERLKGVDSTLKIQPAKLEDSAVYLCASSLLRAGGSEGANVLTFGAGSRLTVL.

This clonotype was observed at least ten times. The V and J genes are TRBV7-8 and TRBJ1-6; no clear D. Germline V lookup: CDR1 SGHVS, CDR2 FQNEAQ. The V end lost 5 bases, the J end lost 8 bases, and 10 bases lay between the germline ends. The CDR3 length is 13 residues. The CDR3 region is CASSEIRDSPLHF. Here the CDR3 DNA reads TGTGCCAGCAGCGAAATCCGTGATTCACCCCTCCACTTT.

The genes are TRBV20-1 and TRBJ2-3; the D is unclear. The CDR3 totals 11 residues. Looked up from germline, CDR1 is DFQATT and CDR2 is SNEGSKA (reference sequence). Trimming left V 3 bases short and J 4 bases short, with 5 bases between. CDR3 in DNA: TGCAGTGCTAGCGAGGCAGATACGCAGTATTTT. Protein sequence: CSASEADTQYF.

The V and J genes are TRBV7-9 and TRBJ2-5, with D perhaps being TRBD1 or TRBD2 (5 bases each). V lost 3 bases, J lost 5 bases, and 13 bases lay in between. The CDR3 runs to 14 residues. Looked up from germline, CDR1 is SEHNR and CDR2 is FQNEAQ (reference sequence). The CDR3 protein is CASSFGGPRETQYF. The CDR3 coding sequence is TGTGCCAGCAGCTTTGGGGGTCCAAGGGAGACCCAGTACTTC.

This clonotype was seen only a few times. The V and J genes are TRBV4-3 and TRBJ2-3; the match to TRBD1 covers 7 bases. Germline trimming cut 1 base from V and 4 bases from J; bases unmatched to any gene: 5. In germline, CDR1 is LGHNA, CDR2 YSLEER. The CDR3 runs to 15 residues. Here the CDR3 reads CASSQASGGADTQYF. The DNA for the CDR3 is TGCGCCAGCAGCCAAGCGTCAGGGGGAGCAGATACGCAGTATTTT.

CDR3 in amino acids: CASSGTSGGLGLDEQFF. The CDR3 nucleotides read TGTGCCAGCAGTGGGACTAGCGGGGGGCTGGGGCTAGATGAGCAGTTCTTC. The chain joins TRBV12-3 or TRBV12-4 to TRBJ2-1; 15 nucleotides match TRBD2. With 5 bases clipped from V and 8 bases from J, the junction kept 10 bases outside the gene matches. The CDR3 contains 17 residues.

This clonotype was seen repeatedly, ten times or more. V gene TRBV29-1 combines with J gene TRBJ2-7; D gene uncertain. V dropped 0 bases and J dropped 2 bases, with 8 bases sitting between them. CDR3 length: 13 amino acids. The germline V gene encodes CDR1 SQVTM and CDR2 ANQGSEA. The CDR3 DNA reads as TGCAGCGTTGAAGATATTGGGACCTACGAGCAGTACTTC. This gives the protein CSVEDIGTYEQYF.

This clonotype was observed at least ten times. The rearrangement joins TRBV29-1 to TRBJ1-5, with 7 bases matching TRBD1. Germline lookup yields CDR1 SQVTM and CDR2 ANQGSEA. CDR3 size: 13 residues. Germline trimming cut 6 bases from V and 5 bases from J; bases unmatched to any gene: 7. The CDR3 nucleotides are TGCAGCGTCCTGACAGGGCAGGATCAGCCCCAGCATTTT. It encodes CSVLTGQDQPQHF.

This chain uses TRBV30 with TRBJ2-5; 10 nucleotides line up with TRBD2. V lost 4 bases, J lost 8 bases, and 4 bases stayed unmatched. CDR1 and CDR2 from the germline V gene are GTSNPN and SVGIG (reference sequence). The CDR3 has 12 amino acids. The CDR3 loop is CAWMASGGTQYF. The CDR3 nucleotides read TGTGCCTGGATGGCTAGCGGGGGAACCCAGTACTTC. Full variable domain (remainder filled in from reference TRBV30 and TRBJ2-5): SQTIHQWPATLVQPVGSPLSLECTVEGTSNPNLYWYRQAAGRGLQLLFYSVGIGQISSEVPQNLSASRPQDRQFILSSKKLLLSDSGFYLCAWMASGGTQYFGPGTRLLVL.

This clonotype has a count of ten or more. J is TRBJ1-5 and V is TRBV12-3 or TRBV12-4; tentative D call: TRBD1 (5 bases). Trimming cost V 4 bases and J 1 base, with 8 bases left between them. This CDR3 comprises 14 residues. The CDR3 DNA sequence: TGTGCCAGCAGTTCGGGGGGGAGCAATCAGCCCCAGCATTTT. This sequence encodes CASSSGGSNQPQHF.

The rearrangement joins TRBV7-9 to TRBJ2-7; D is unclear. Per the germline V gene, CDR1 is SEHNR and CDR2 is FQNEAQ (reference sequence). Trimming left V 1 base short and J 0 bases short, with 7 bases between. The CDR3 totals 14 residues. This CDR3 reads CASSLGGISYEQYF. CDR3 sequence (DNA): TGTGCCAGCAGCTTAGGTGGGATCTCCTACGAGCAGTACTTC. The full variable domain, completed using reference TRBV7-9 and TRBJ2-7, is DTGVSQNPRHKITKRGQNVTFRCDPISEHNRLYWYRQTLGQGPEFLTYFQNEAQLEKSRLLSDRFSAERPKGSFSTLEIQRTEQGDSAMYLCASSLGGISYEQYFGPGTRLTVT.

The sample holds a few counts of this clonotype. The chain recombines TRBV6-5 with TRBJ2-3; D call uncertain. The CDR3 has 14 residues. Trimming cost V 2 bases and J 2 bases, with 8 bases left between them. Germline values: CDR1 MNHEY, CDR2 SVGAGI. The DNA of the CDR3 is TGTGCCAGCAGTTACGGGGAACTCACAGATACGCAGTATTTT. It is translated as CASSYGELTDTQYF.

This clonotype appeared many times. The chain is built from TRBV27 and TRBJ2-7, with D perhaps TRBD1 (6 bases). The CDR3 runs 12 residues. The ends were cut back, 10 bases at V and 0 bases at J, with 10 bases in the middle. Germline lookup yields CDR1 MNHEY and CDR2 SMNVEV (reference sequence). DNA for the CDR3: TGTGCCACCCGGACAGTCTCCTACGAGCAGTACTTC. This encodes CATRTVSYEQYF.

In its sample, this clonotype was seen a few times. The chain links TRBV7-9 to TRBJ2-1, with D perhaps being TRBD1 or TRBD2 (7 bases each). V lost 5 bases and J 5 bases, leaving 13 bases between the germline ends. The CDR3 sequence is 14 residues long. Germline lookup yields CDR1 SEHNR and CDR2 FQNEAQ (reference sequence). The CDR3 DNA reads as TGTGCCAGCAGCGGGGGGGACAGAAACAATGAGCAGTTCTTC. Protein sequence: CASSGGDRNNEQFF.

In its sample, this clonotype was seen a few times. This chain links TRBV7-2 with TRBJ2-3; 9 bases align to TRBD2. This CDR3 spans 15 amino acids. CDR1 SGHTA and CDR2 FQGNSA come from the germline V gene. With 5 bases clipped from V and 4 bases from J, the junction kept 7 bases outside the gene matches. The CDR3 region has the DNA TGTGCCAGCAGCCATAGCGGGAGTAGGGCAGATACGCAGTATTTT. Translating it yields CASSHSGSRADTQYF.

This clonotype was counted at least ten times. The chain's CDR3 is CASSLVPTSEYNEQFF. In DNA, the CDR3 is TGTGCCAGCAGCTTAGTACCGACTAGCGAGTACAATGAGCAGTTCTTC. J is TRBJ2-1 and V is TRBV11-2; 8 nucleotides line up with TRBD2. Germline CDR1 and CDR2: SGHAT and FQNNGV. The CDR3 covers 16 residues. With V trimmed by 1 base and J by 4 bases, 6 bases remained unmatched.

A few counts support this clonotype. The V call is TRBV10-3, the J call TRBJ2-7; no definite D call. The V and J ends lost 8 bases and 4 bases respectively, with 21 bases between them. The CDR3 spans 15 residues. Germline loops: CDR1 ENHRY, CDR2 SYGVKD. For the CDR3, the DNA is TGTGCCATCTCAAGCGCCGAGATGAGCTCATACGAGCAGTACTTC. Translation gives CAISSAEMSSYEQYF.

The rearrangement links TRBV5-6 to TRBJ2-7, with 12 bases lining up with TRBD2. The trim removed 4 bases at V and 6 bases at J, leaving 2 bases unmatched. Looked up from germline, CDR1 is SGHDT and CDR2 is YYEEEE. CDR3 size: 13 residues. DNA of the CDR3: TGTGCCAGCAGCCAGACTAGCGGGAGCGAGCAGTACTTC. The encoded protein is CASSQTSGSEQYF.

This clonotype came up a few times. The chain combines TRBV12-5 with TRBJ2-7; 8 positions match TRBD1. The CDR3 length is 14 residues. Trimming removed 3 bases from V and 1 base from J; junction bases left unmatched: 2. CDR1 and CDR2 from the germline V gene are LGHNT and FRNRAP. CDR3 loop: CASGFGQGSYEQYF. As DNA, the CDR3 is TGTGCTAGTGGTTTCGGACAGGGTTCCTACGAGCAGTACTTC.

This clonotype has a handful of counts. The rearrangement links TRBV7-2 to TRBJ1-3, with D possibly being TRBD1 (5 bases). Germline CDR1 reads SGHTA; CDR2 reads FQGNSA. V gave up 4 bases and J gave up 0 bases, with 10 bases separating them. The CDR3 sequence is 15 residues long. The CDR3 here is CASSWGRTSGNTIYF. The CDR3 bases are TGTGCCAGCAGCTGGGGACGGACCTCTGGAAACACCATATATTTT.